This T cell receptor (beta chain) was identified in a study of cytomegalovirus exposure and HLA in healthy donors. V gave up 4 bases and J gave up 8 bases, with 18 bases separating them. The germline CDR1 and CDR2 sequences are SGHRS and YFSETQ. The CDR3 spans 15 residues. Findings and limits, study-wide: As a later analysis revealed, the rate of TCR association differed by HLA locus, with DRB1 most and HLA-C fewest. Whilst most TCR sequences proved rare, a subset of public TCRs occurred across many donors.

Notes on this clone: What it recognizes is unknown.

Both 60 Vbeta primers and 13 Jbeta primers went into the PCR. Assay used: immunoSEQ multiplex PCR; TCRdb lists only in-frame clones, some missing. The sample carries under 200,000 clones, over 65% recorded once. The chain carries TRBV5-1 and TRBJ1-4; possibly TRBD1 for D (5 bases). Sequencing was performed on PBMCs. The receptor comes from a female donor in good health and CMV-seronegative. The CDR3 loop reads CASSPGGGRGEKLFF. The CDR3 bases are TGCGCCAGCAGCCCCGGGGGGGGGAGAGGAGAAAAACTGTTTTTT.